Below, 4 T cell receptor beta chains from the same sample are listed, as sequenced in a study of T cell changes during pregnancy in multiple sclerosis. The data were produced by immunoSEQ multiplex PCR, yet TCRdb's version contains in-frame clones alone and is incomplete. The sample holds some 80,000 clones; 89% are singletons and the top ten take about 0.9%. Sequenced material: peripheral blood, taken in the first trimester of pregnancy. The receptors were sampled from a female donor in good health, enrolled as a control in a pregnancy study.

This clone was detected only once. The chain uses TRBV2 and TRBJ1-4; the D is unclear. V lost 2 bases and J 4 bases, leaving 5 bases between the germline ends. CDR1 is SNHLY, CDR2 FYNNEI, per germline. There are 13 residues in the CDR3. CDR3 in amino acids: CASSELFNEKLFF. The CDR3 DNA reads TGTGCCAGCAGTGAACTTTTTAATGAAAAACTGTTTTTT.

The V gene is TRBV19, the J gene TRBJ1-4; D gene ambiguous. V gave up 5 bases and J gave up 5 bases, with 18 bases separating them. This CDR3 contains 16 residues. Germline V gives CDR1 LNHDA, CDR2 SQIVND (reference sequence). This CDR3 is CASSSSTLGRNEKLFF. The DNA of the CDR3 is TGTGCCAGTAGTTCCTCCACTTTAGGCAGGAATGAAAAACTGTTTTTT. Filled out from reference TRBV19 and TRBJ1-4, the complete variable domain reads DGGITQSPKYLFRKEGQNVTLSCEQNLNHDAMYWYRQDPGQGLRLIYYSQIVNDFQKGDIAEGYSVSREKKESFPLTVTSAQKNPTAFYLCASSSSTLGRNEKLFFGSGTQLSVL.

This sequence joins TRBV4-3 and TRBJ1-3, with D uncertain. The CDR3 has 17 residues. V lost 1 base to trimming and J lost 4 bases, with 17 bases between them. The germline CDR1 and CDR2 sequences are LGHNA and YSLEER. The CDR3 here is CASSQVISGWEGNTIYF. The DNA of the CDR3 is TGCGCCAGCAGCCAAGTAATAAGCGGATGGGAGGGAAACACCATATATTTT.

The V and J genes are TRBV9 and TRBJ1-4; 7 nucleotides align to TRBD1. CDR3 length equals 15 residues. Germline V CDR1 and CDR2: SGDLS, YYNGEE. Trimming at V came to 0 bases and at J to 3 bases, leaving 2 bases not matched to a gene. CDR3 bases: TGTGCCAGCAGCGTAGGGACAGGAGCTAATGAAAAACTGTTTTTT. Translation gives CASSVGTGANEKLFF.